The 15 T cell receptor beta chains given below trace back to one sample, sequenced in a study of cytomegalovirus exposure and HLA in healthy donors. Measured with immunoSEQ multiplex PCR; TCRdb has only the in-frame clones, and not every one. Altogether under 300,000 clones are present, around 90% being singletons, with the ten largest covering 0.37%. Specimen: PBMCs. These receptors were taken from a woman aged 18 to 35 in good health and CMV-seronegative.

The rearrangement links TRBV7-7 to TRBJ2-5, with TRBD1 as a possible D gene (5 bases). The V and J ends lost 5 bases and 0 bases respectively, with 7 bases between them. The CDR3 is made up of 13 amino acids. The V gene's germline CDR1 is SSHAT and CDR2 FNYEAQ (reference sequence). CDR3 sequence: CASSRQYQETQYF. The CDR3 DNA follows: TGTGCCAGCAGCAGACAGTACCAAGAGACCCAGTACTTC.

CDR3 bases: TGTGCCTGGAGTGCCCCCATCGGGCAGTACTTC. Translation gives CAWSAPIGQYF. The chain combines TRBV30 with TRBJ2-7, with unresolved D. Germline lookup yields CDR1 GTSNPN and CDR2 SVGIG (reference sequence). The CDR3 is made up of 11 amino acids. V lost 1 base and J lost 9, with 10 bases in between.

The chain links TRBV6-1 to TRBJ2-3, with 11 positions matching TRBD2. The CDR3 is 15 amino acids. CDR1 is MNHNS and CDR2 is SASEGT in the germline V gene. J lost 1 base, V lost 6 bases, and 3 bases had no gene match. CDR3 residues: CASRLAGGGTDTQYF. DNA of the CDR3: TGTGCCAGCAGATTAGCGGGGGGGGGCACAGATACGCAGTATTTT.

Only one count was recorded for this clone. The gene calls are TRBV7-2 and TRBJ1-1; TRBD1 agrees at 7 bases. The CDR3 is made up of 13 amino acids. The ends lost 5 bases at V and 3 bases at J; junction bases unmatched: 3. CDR1 and CDR2 (germline): SGHTA, FQGNSA. CDR3 sequence (DNA): TGTGCCAGCAGCAGAGACAGGGACACTGAAGCTTTCTTT. Amino acid sequence: CASSRDRDTEAFF.

The chain combines TRBV5-1 with TRBJ2-5; TRBD1 aligns across 8 bases. Trimming took 5 bases from V and 5 from J; bases not matched to a gene: 11. There are 15 residues in the CDR3. Germline-derived CDR1 and CDR2 are SGHRS and YFSETQ. CDR3 nucleotide sequence: TGCGCCAGCAGACTACAATCAGGGGGCGCGGAGACCCAGTACTTC. This codes for CASRLQSGGAETQYF.

The chain uses TRBV7-9 and TRBJ1-4, with 8 bases lining up with TRBD1. Unmatched junction bases numbered 8, after V lost 4 bases and J lost 4 bases. Germline V gene sequence: CDR1 SEHNR, CDR2 FQNEAQ (reference sequence). The CDR3 contains 16 residues. CDR3 residues: CASSSYRGKDNEKLFF. Here the CDR3 DNA reads TGTGCCAGCAGCTCTTACAGGGGGAAGGATAATGAAAAACTGTTTTTT. The entire variable domain, with the rest obtained from reference TRBV7-9 and TRBJ1-4, is as follows: DTGVSQNPRHKITKRGQNVTFRCDPISEHNRLYWYRQTLGQGPEFLTYFQNEAQLEKSRLLSDRFSAERPKGSFSTLEIQRTEQGDSAMYLCASSSYRGKDNEKLFFGSGTQLSVL.

This clone has a single count. J is TRBJ2-7 and V is TRBV5-4; D is perhaps TRBD1 (6 bases). The CDR3 is 14 amino acids. Trimming removed 2 bases from V and 3 bases from J, with 12 bases in between. CDR1 and CDR2 from the germline V gene are SGHNT and YYREEE (reference sequence). The CDR3 sequence is CASSFGRDIYEQYF. CDR3 nucleotides: TGTGCCAGCAGCTTCGGCAGGGACATCTACGAGCAGTACTTC.

The chain has TRBV7-9 and TRBJ2-1; 8 bases align to TRBD1. Germline V gives CDR1 SEHNR, CDR2 FQNEAQ (reference sequence). The ends lost 4 bases at V and 5 bases at J; junction bases unmatched: 10. This CDR3 region has 16 residues. CDR3 residues: CASSSTRWTGNNEQFF. The CDR3 region has the DNA TGTGCCAGCAGCTCTACCCGGTGGACAGGGAACAATGAGCAGTTCTTC.

The rearrangement links TRBV28 to TRBJ2-2; 8 nucleotides align to TRBD2. The CDR3 is 14 residues long. V was pared by 9 bases and J by 5 bases, with 8 bases of the junction left unmatched. CDR1 is MDHEN, CDR2 SYDVKM, per germline. The CDR3: CASLRGARTGELFF. The CDR3 DNA reads TGTGCCAGTTTGCGGGGGGCGAGGACCGGGGAGCTGTTTTTT.

CDR3 sequence: CASSPMAGTGNTIYF. Here the CDR3 DNA reads TGTGCCAGCAGCCCCATGGCAGGGACTGGAAACACCATATATTTT. The genes are TRBV7-2 and TRBJ1-3, with TRBD1 as a possible D gene (5 bases). V was shortened by 5 bases and J by 2 bases, with 13 bases between the two germline ends. This CDR3 is built from 15 residues. Per germline, CDR1 SGHTA and CDR2 FQGNSA.

The gene calls are TRBV7-8 and TRBJ1-3; D is unclear. This CDR3 comprises 16 residues. The germline V gene encodes CDR1 SGHVS and CDR2 FQNEAQ. V lost 5 bases and J 4 bases, leaving 18 bases between the germline ends. CDR3 nucleotides: TGTGCCAGCAGCCACACCAGCGTAGTCTTAGGAAACACCATATATTTT. Residues: CASSHTSVVLGNTIYF.

The CDR3 region is CASSPDSFTTMNTEAFF. The CDR3 region has the DNA TGTGCCAGCAGTCCCGACAGTTTCACCACCATGAACACTGAAGCTTTCTTT. The genes are TRBV27 and TRBJ1-1; maybe TRBD1 (5 bases). Between the trimmed V and J ends, which lost 5 bases and 0 bases, there was a span of 19 bases. The germline CDR1 and CDR2 sequences are MNHEY and SMNVEV (reference sequence). This CDR3 region has 17 residues.

J is TRBJ2-7 and V is TRBV7-2, with 7 bases matching TRBD1. The CDR3 runs to 15 residues. J lost 3 bases, V lost 5 bases, and 10 bases had no gene match. CDR1 and CDR2 from the germline V gene are SGHTA and FQGNSA. Here the CDR3 DNA reads TGTGCCAGCAGCCTCGAGGTAGGGGGCGACTACGAGCAGTACTTC. Its protein product is CASSLEVGGDYEQYF.

The rearrangement joins TRBV7-2 to TRBJ2-1; TRBD2 agrees at 10 bases. This CDR3 is built from 15 residues. The V gene's germline CDR1 is SGHTA and CDR2 FQGNSA. V trimming: 9 bases; J trimming: 7 bases; junction bases outside the gene matches: 12. CDR3 in DNA: TGTGCCAGTTTGCCAGCGGGGGGGCTAGGGAATGAGCAGTTCTTC. Translated, it gives CASLPAGGLGNEQFF.

This clone was detected only once. DNA of the CDR3: TGTGCCAGCACCTGGGGTGGGGACATTTCTTACTATGGCTACACCTTC. This encodes CASTWGGDISYYGYTF. The rearrangement uses TRBV28 and TRBJ1-2; tentatively, D is TRBD1 (6 bases). The CDR3 runs 16 residues. Germline loops: CDR1 MDHEN, CDR2 SYDVKM. V was trimmed by 7 bases and J by 3 bases, leaving 21 bases between them.